This T cell receptor (beta chain) originates from a study of shared clonotypes between healthy human individuals. Findings and limits, study-wide: Generation probabilities of non-shared clonotypes were lower (relative to those shared by all four donors).

Assay execution took place at the deep level. Several immunoSEQ 96-well plates shared each subset's DNA, each plate a replicate. Clones were read by immunoSEQ multiplex PCR, and TCRdb kept only the in-frame ones, dropping some. The repertoire holds about 870,000 clones, around 92% seen once, with less than 25% in the top ten. CD8 cells regarded as naive lacked CD45RO, were positively chosen for CCR7, and omitted terminally differentiated effector memory CD45RA+ cells. There were only Caucasian adults among the donors, and all lived in Nashville, Tennessee. As for this clone: Its antigen is as yet unknown.

The clonotype comes from a man between 25 and 39 years old in good health. Sequencing was carried out using naive CD8+ T cells sorted from blood.

CDR3 coding DNA: TGTGCCAGTATACCGGGACAGGGTAACTATGGCTACACCTTC. Protein sequence: CASIPGQGNYGYTF. The chain uses TRBV19 and TRBJ1-2; TRBD1 aligns across 9 bases. Germline assignment: CDR1 LNHDA and CDR2 SQIVND (reference sequence). The CDR3 sequence is 14 residues long. V dropped 7 bases and J dropped 1; count of bases not matched to a gene: 4.